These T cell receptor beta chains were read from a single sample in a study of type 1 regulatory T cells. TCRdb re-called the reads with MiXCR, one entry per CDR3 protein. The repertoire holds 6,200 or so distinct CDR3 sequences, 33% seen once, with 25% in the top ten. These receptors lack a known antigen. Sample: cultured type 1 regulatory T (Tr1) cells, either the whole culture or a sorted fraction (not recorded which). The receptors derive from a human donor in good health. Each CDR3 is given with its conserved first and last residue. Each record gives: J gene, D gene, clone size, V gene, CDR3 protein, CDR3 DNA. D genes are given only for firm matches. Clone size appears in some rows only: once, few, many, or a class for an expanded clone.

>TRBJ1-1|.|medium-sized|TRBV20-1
CSASNRENTEAFF
TGCAGTGCTAGCAACAGAGAGAACACTGAAGCTTTCTTT
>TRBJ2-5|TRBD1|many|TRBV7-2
CASKTAGTEYQETQYF
TGTGCCAGCAAAACCGCCGGGACAGAGTACCAAGAGACCCAGTACTTC
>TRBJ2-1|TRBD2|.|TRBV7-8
CASSKALAGVVNEQFF
TGTGCCAGCAGCAAAGCTCTAGCGGGAGTTGTAAATGAGCAGTTCTTC
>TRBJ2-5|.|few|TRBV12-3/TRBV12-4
CASSFLQQETQYF
TGTGCCAGCAGTTTTCTCCAGCAAGAGACCCAGTACTTC
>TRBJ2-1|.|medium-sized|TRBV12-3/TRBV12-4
CASSPGGEQFF
TGTGCCAGCAGCCCCGGGGGTGAGCAGTTCTTC
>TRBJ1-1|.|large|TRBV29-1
CSVWQGYSNTEAFF
TGCAGCGTTTGGCAGGGCTACTCGAACACTGAAGCTTTCTTT
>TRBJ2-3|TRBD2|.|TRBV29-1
CSVDRLAGGDTQYF
TGCAGCGTTGATAGACTAGCGGGAGGGGATACGCAGTATTTT
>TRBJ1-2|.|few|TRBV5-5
CASSLTGKSNYGYTF
TGTGCCAGCAGCTTAACCGGAAAGTCAAACTATGGCTACACCTTC
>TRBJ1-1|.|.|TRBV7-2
CASSSRRGNTEAFF
TGTGCCAGCAGCTCCCGCCGGGGGAACACTGAAGCTTTCTTT
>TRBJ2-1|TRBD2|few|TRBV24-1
CATSDFASGTYNEQFF
TGTGCCACCAGTGATTTTGCTAGCGGGACCTACAATGAGCAGTTCTTC
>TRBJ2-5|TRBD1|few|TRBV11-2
CASSSGGTGGLVGETQYF
TGTGCCAGCAGCTCCGGTGGGACAGGGGGCTTAGTGGGAGAGACCCAGTACTTC
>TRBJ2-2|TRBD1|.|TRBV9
CASSETGTANTGELFF
TGTGCCAGCAGCGAGACCGGGACAGCGAACACCGGGGAGCTGTTTTTT
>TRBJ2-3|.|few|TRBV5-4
CASSLIRTDTQYF
TGTGCCAGCAGCTTGATTAGGACAGATACGCAGTATTTT
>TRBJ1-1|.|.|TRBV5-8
CASSYQGLNTEAFF
TGTGCCAGCAGCTATCAGGGGTTGAACACTGAAGCTTTCTTT
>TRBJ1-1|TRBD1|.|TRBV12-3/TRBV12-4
CASKAGQANTEAFF
TGTGCCAGCAAAGCGGGACAGGCTAACACTGAAGCTTTCTTT
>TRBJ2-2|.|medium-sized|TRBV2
CASSVQEGVAGELFF
TGTGCCAGCAGTGTACAGGAGGGAGTGGCCGGGGAGCTGTTTTTT